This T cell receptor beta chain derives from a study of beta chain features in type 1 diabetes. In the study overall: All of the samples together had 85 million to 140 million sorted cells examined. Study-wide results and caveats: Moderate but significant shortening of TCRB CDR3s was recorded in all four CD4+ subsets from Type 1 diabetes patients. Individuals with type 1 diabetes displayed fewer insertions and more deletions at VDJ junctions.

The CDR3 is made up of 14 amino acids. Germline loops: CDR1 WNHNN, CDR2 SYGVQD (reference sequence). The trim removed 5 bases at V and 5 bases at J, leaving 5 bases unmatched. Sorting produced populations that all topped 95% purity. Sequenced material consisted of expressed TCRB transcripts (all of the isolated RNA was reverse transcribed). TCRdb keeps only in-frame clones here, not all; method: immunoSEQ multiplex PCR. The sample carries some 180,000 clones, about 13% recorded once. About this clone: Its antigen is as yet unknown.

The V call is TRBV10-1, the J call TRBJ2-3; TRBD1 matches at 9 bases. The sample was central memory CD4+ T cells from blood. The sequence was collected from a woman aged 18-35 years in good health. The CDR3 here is CASSWGQGQDTQYF. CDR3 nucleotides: TGCGCCAGCAGTTGGGGACAGGGTCAAGATACGCAGTATTTT.